The present TCR beta chain was sequenced within a study of cytomegalovirus exposure and HLA in healthy donors. The PCR ran on 60 Vbeta and 13 Jbeta primers. Some clones are missing from TCRdb's copy, which holds only in-frame ones; the method was immunoSEQ multiplex PCR. The table has some 180,000 clones, about four fifths seen once. Findings and caveats of the study: Sequencing depth across donors, presence/absence analyses assumed, was roughly uniform.

The germline gives CDR1 SGHDN, CDR2 FVKESK. The CDR3 runs to 18 residues. Trimming removed 0 bases from V and 4 bases from J; junction bases left unmatched: 8. Points on this clone: Its antigen is still unknown.

This chain connects TRBV14 to TRBJ2-2; 10 bases are a match to TRBD2. The clonotype was recovered from a female donor in good health and CMV-seronegative. The sample consisted of PBMCs. The CDR3 loop is CASSQDLPSGGVTGELFF. CDR3 nucleotides: TGTGCCAGCAGCCAAGATCTACCCAGCGGGGGGGTCACCGGGGAGCTGTTTTTT.